This record looks at one T cell receptor (beta chain) sequence and its context. The sample comes from a study of blood T cell repertoires in COVID-19. Libraries were prepared by immunoSEQ multiplex PCR; TCRdb keeps only in-frame clonotypes and omits some of them. The data show 90,000 to 110,000 clones, 65% to 80% seen once. CDR1 and CDR2 from the germline V gene are SGHVS and FQNEAQ. Trimming removed 3 bases from V and 5 bases from J; junction bases left unmatched: 2. The CDR3 covers 14 residues. The specimen was peripheral blood. The TCR was taken from a woman in her 70s with acute or convalescent COVID-19. This chain uses TRBV7-8 with TRBJ2-7, with 12 bases lining up with TRBD1. CDR3: CASSLGTGGHEQYF. The CDR3 DNA reads TGTGCCAGCAGCTTGGGGACAGGGGGCCACGAGCAGTACTTC.